These T cell receptor beta chains were read from a single sample in a study of blood T cell repertoires in COVID-19. The table came from immunoSEQ multiplex PCR; TCRdb's copy has only in-frame clones and leaves some out. The data contain 110,000 to 150,000 clones, around 91% of them singletons. The sequenced material came from peripheral blood. The source is a woman aged 60-70 years with active COVID-19. Each CDR3 is given with its conserved first and last residue. The D gene is left open where the match is weak. Clone size is stated in some rows and not others, as once, few, many or a class when expanded.

V gene: TRBV5-6
CDR3 length: 14
clone size: NA
J gene: TRBJ2-7
D gene: TRBD1
CDR3 protein: CASSIGNRGYEQYF
CDR3 DNA: TGTGCCAGCAGCATCGGGAACAGGGGATACGAGCAGTACTTC

V gene: TRBV5-5
CDR3 length: 15
clone size: once
J gene: TRBJ2-3
D gene: NA
CDR3 protein: CASSFASYRTDTQYF
CDR3 DNA: TGTGCCAGCAGCTTTGCGTCGTATCGCACAGATACGCAGTATTTT

V gene: TRBV11-2
CDR3 length: 16
clone size: NA
J gene: TRBJ2-5
D gene: TRBD1
CDR3 protein: CASSLHGTGLQETQYF
CDR3 DNA: TGTGCCAGCAGCCTGCATGGGACAGGCCTCCAAGAGACCCAGTACTTC

V gene: TRBV4-1
CDR3 length: 20
clone size: NA
J gene: TRBJ1-1
D gene: NA
CDR3 protein: CASSRQKGAQGFFFNTEAFF
CDR3 DNA: TGCGCCAGCAGCCGCCAAAAAGGAGCCCAGGGATTCTTTTTCAACACTGAAGCTTTCTTT

V gene: TRBV9
CDR3 length: 16
clone size: NA
J gene: TRBJ2-5
D gene: TRBD2
CDR3 protein: CASSASGTSRWATQYF
CDR3 DNA: TGTGCCAGCAGCGCTTCGGGGACTAGCCGGTGGGCGACCCAGTACTTC

V gene: TRBV28
CDR3 length: 10
clone size: NA
J gene: TRBJ2-7
D gene: NA
CDR3 protein: CASTGNKQYF
CDR3 DNA: TGTGCCAGCACAGGTAATAAGCAGTACTTC

V gene: TRBV28
CDR3 length: 13
clone size: once
J gene: TRBJ1-1
D gene: TRBD1
CDR3 protein: CASSSQGNTEAFF
CDR3 DNA: TGTGCCAGCAGCTCACAGGGGAATACTGAAGCTTTCTTT

V gene: TRBV6-5
CDR3 length: 16
clone size: once
J gene: TRBJ1-2
D gene: NA
CDR3 protein: CASSYLTRTANYGYTF
CDR3 DNA: TGTGCCAGCAGTTACCTAACCCGGACAGCTAACTATGGCTACACCTTC

V gene: TRBV18
CDR3 length: 16
clone size: once
J gene: TRBJ1-1
D gene: NA
CDR3 protein: CASSPPNRARNTEAFF
CDR3 DNA: TGTGCCAGCTCACCACCCAACAGGGCTAGGAACACTGAAGCTTTCTTT

V gene: TRBV6-1
CDR3 length: 13
clone size: NA
J gene: TRBJ2-5
D gene: NA
CDR3 protein: CASREGGGKTQYF
CDR3 DNA: TGTGCCAGCAGAGAAGGGGGGGGAAAGACCCAGTACTTC

V gene: TRBV28
CDR3 length: 14
clone size: NA
J gene: TRBJ2-7
D gene: TRBD1
CDR3 protein: CASSSGQAGSEQYF
CDR3 DNA: TGTGCCAGCAGTTCGGGACAGGCGGGGTCCGAGCAGTACTTC

V gene: TRBV7-3
CDR3 length: 13
clone size: NA
J gene: TRBJ1-1
D gene: NA
CDR3 protein: CASSLERNTEAFF
CDR3 DNA: TGTGCCAGCAGCTTAGAGAGGAACACTGAAGCTTTCTTT

V gene: TRBV4-3
CDR3 length: 16
clone size: NA
J gene: TRBJ2-1
D gene: TRBD2
CDR3 protein: CASSQTGTSGHNEQFF
CDR3 DNA: TGCGCCAGCAGCCAAACCGGGACTAGCGGGCACAATGAGCAGTTCTTC

V gene: TRBV29-1
CDR3 length: 14
clone size: once
J gene: TRBJ1-1
D gene: NA
CDR3 protein: CSAAVGLSGTEAFF
CDR3 DNA: TGCAGCGCGGCCGTGGGCTTATCGGGAACTGAAGCTTTCTTT

V gene: TRBV5-4
CDR3 length: 15
clone size: NA
J gene: TRBJ2-7
D gene: TRBD2
CDR3 protein: CASSSPGLAFYEQYF
CDR3 DNA: TGTGCCAGCAGCTCCCCGGGACTAGCCTTTTACGAGCAGTACTTC

V gene: TRBV18
CDR3 length: 15
clone size: once
J gene: TRBJ1-1
D gene: TRBD1
CDR3 protein: CASSPLQGRNTEAFF
CDR3 DNA: TGTGCCAGCTCACCACTACAGGGGAGGAACACTGAAGCTTTCTTT

V gene: TRBV28
CDR3 length: 16
clone size: NA
J gene: TRBJ2-1
D gene: TRBD2
CDR3 protein: CASLGGAGNPYNEQFF
CDR3 DNA: TGTGCCAGCCTTGGAGGAGCGGGAAACCCCTACAATGAGCAGTTCTTC

V gene: TRBV9
CDR3 length: 15
clone size: NA
J gene: TRBJ1-2
D gene: NA
CDR3 protein: CASSVNAGANYGYTF
CDR3 DNA: TGTGCCAGCAGCGTCAACGCGGGAGCTAACTATGGCTACACCTTC

V gene: TRBV28
CDR3 length: 16
clone size: NA
J gene: TRBJ1-1
D gene: TRBD1
CDR3 protein: CASSPSGTGRWGKVFF
CDR3 DNA: TGTGCCAGCAGTCCATCTGGGACAGGAAGGTGGGGGAAAGTTTTCTTT

V gene: TRBV5-1
CDR3 length: 12
clone size: NA
J gene: TRBJ2-1
D gene: NA
CDR3 protein: CASSLAGNEQFF
CDR3 DNA: TGCGCCAGCAGCTTGGCCGGCAATGAGCAGTTCTTC

V gene: TRBV29-1
CDR3 length: 12
clone size: NA
J gene: TRBJ1-1
D gene: NA
CDR3 protein: CSATTGTTEAFF
CDR3 DNA: TGCAGCGCTACCACAGGGACAACTGAAGCTTTCTTT

V gene: TRBV2
CDR3 length: 12
clone size: few
J gene: TRBJ2-7
D gene: TRBD1
CDR3 protein: CASKGTAYEQYF
CDR3 DNA: TGTGCCAGCAAAGGGACAGCCTACGAGCAGTACTTC

V gene: TRBV11-2
CDR3 length: 16
clone size: NA
J gene: TRBJ2-3
D gene: NA
CDR3 protein: CASSSTGSISTDTQYF
CDR3 DNA: TGTGCCAGCTCTTCGACGGGAAGCATCAGCACAGATACGCAGTATTTT

V gene: TRBV9
CDR3 length: 16
clone size: NA
J gene: TRBJ2-3
D gene: TRBD2
CDR3 protein: CASSVNLAGAQDTQYF
CDR3 DNA: TGTGCCAGCAGCGTCAACTTAGCGGGAGCGCAAGATACGCAGTATTTT

V gene: TRBV18
CDR3 length: 15
clone size: NA
J gene: TRBJ2-7
D gene: NA
CDR3 protein: CASSPVGQLTYEQYF
CDR3 DNA: TGTGCCAGCTCACCAGTCGGACAGTTAACCTACGAGCAGTACTTC

V gene: TRBV5-4
CDR3 length: 12
clone size: NA
J gene: TRBJ2-5
D gene: NA
CDR3 protein: CASRNNQETQYF
CDR3 DNA: TGTGCCAGCAGGAACAACCAAGAGACCCAGTACTTC

V gene: TRBV6-2/TRBV6-3
CDR3 length: 15
clone size: NA
J gene: TRBJ1-3
D gene: NA
CDR3 protein: CASSLIPGPGNTIYF
CDR3 DNA: TGTGCCAGCAGCCTAATTCCAGGGCCAGGAAACACCATATATTTT

V gene: TRBV15
CDR3 length: 16
clone size: NA
J gene: TRBJ2-3
D gene: TRBD2
CDR3 protein: CATSRDQRVAGAAQYF
CDR3 DNA: TGTGCCACCAGCAGAGATCAAAGGGTAGCGGGAGCGGCGCAGTATTTT

V gene: TRBV18
CDR3 length: 12
clone size: NA
J gene: TRBJ1-1
D gene: TRBD1
CDR3 protein: CASSPGQGGAFF
CDR3 DNA: TGTGCCAGCTCTCCGGGACAGGGTGGAGCTTTCTTT

V gene: TRBV19
CDR3 length: 16
clone size: few
J gene: TRBJ2-4
D gene: NA
CDR3 protein: CASSLTGGLAKNIQYF
CDR3 DNA: TGTGCCAGTAGTTTGACTGGCGGCCTAGCCAAAAACATTCAGTACTTC

V gene: TRBV21-1
CDR3 length: 22
clone size: NA
J gene: TRBJ2-4
D gene: NA
CDR3 protein: CASSKGRSPAPGGYLAKNIQYF
CDR3 DNA: TGTGCCAGCAGCAAAGGGAGATCACCCGCACCAGGGGGGTACCTAGCCAAAAACATTCAGTACTTC

V gene: TRBV28
CDR3 length: 16
clone size: NA
J gene: TRBJ1-5
D gene: NA
CDR3 protein: CASSFGPGRYSQPQHF
CDR3 DNA: TGTGCCAGCAGTTTTGGGCCAGGGAGGTATAGTCAGCCCCAGCATTTT

V gene: TRBV3-1/TRBV3-2
CDR3 length: 14
clone size: few
J gene: TRBJ1-2
D gene: NA
CDR3 protein: CASSQGNPERGYTF
CDR3 DNA: TGTGCCAGCAGCCAAGGCAATCCCGAGAGGGGCTACACCTTC

V gene: TRBV20-1
CDR3 length: 10
clone size: NA
J gene: TRBJ1-1
D gene: NA
CDR3 protein: CSAKYTEAFF
CDR3 DNA: TGCAGTGCAAAATATACTGAAGCTTTCTTT

V gene: TRBV6-5
CDR3 length: 15
clone size: NA
J gene: TRBJ2-1
D gene: TRBD2
CDR3 protein: CASKAGLAYANEQFF
CDR3 DNA: TGTGCCAGCAAAGCCGGACTAGCGTACGCCAATGAGCAGTTCTTC

V gene: TRBV6-5
CDR3 length: 15
clone size: NA
J gene: TRBJ2-1
D gene: TRBD2
CDR3 protein: CASSLGLAGYNEQFF
CDR3 DNA: TGTGCCAGCAGCCTAGGACTAGCGGGGTACAATGAGCAGTTCTTC

V gene: TRBV14
CDR3 length: 16
clone size: NA
J gene: TRBJ1-1
D gene: NA
CDR3 protein: CASSHRRGPRATEAFF
CDR3 DNA: TGTGCCAGCAGCCACCGCAGGGGCCCCCGGGCCACTGAAGCTTTCTTT

V gene: TRBV27
CDR3 length: 12
clone size: once
J gene: TRBJ2-5
D gene: NA
CDR3 protein: CASQGSQETQYF
CDR3 DNA: TGTGCCAGCCAGGGATCCCAAGAGACCCAGTACTTC

V gene: TRBV7-2
CDR3 length: 15
clone size: NA
J gene: TRBJ2-7
D gene: NA
CDR3 protein: CASSLGGSGGYEQYF
CDR3 DNA: TGTGCCAGCAGCTTAGGCGGTAGCGGAGGCTACGAGCAGTACTTC

V gene: TRBV29-1
CDR3 length: 13
clone size: NA
J gene: TRBJ2-7
D gene: NA
CDR3 protein: CSVTPGYGYEQYF
CDR3 DNA: TGCAGCGTTACCCCGGGTTACGGCTACGAGCAGTACTTC